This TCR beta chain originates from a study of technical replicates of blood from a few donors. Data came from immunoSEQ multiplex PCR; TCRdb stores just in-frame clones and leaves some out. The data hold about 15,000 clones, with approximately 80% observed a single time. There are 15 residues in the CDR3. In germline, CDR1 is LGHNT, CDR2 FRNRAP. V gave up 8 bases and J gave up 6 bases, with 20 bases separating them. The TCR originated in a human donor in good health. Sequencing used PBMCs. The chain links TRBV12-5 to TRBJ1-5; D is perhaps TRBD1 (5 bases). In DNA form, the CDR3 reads TGTGCTAGTCAAGTTTCAGGGCGTCTAAGTCAGCCCCAGCATTTT. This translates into CASQVSGRLSQPQHF.